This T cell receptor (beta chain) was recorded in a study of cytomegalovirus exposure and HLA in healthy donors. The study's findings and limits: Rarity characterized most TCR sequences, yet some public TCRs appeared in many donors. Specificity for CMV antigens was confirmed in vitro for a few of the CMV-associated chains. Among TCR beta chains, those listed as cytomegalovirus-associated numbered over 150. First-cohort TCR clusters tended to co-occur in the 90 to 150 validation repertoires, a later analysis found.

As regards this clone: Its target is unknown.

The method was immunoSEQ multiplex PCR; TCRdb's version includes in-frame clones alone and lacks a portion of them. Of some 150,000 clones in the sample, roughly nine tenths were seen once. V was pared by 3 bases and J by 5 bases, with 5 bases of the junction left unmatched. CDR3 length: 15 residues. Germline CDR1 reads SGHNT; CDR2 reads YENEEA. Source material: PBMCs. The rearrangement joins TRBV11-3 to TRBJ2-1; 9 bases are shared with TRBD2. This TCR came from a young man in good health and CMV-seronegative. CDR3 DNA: TGTGCCAGCAGCTTTGGACTAGCGCGCGACAATGAGCAGTTCTTC. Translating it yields CASSFGLARDNEQFF.